This TCR beta chain was documented in a study of T cell responses to AZD1222 COVID-19 vaccine. This CDR3 is 15 amino acids long. The V gene lost 5 bases and the J gene lost 2 bases, with 16 bases spanning the gap. Germline V gene lookup returns CDR1 LNHDA and CDR2 SQIVND (reference sequence). Turning to this clone: As yet, its antigen is unknown.

Profiling relied on immunoSEQ multiplex PCR, and the TCRdb table lists in-frame clones only, not all of them. The profile covers around 95,000 clones, with approximately 90% appearing a single time and more than 15% taken by the ten largest. Findings and limits, study-wide: Seropositive status at baseline applied to only six AZD1222 recipients. Unmutated variant regions reportedly attract nearly half of all spike-specific TCRs. Possibly, clonal diversity was underestimated; donors were largely white British and included more females. Repertoire sampling occurred only after the peak T cell response.

The receptor was derived from an adult in good health. This sample comprised peripheral blood, obtained on day 0 of AZD1222 vaccination. The rearrangement joins TRBV19 to TRBJ2-7, with D uncertain. The CDR3 reads CASSAGTLAPYEQYF. The CDR3 DNA sequence: TGTGCCAGTAGTGCCGGTACTCTGGCGCCCTACGAGCAGTACTTC.